These T cell receptor beta chains were read from a single sample in a study of blood T cell repertoires in COVID-19. TCRdb's table, derived via immunoSEQ multiplex PCR, lists solely in-frame clones and lacks some. The table has around 53,000 clones, around nine tenths seen once. Sequences were obtained from peripheral blood. Source of these receptors: a human donor in a cohort sampled during active COVID-19. The CDR3 runs from the conserved cysteine through the conserved F or W. The order of the fields is J gene, clone size, D gene, V gene, CDR3 protein, CDR3 DNA. A D gene is named only where the DNA matches it firmly. Clone size is shown for a subset of rows, as once, few, many or a class of expanded clone.

j_call: TRBJ1-6; clone_size: .; d_call: TRBD1; v_call: TRBV2; cdr3_aa: CASSPNRGSYNSPLHF; cdr3_nt: TGTGCCAGCAGTCCGAACAGGGGTTCCTATAATTCACCCCTCCACTTT
j_call: TRBJ1-4; clone_size: few; d_call: .; v_call: TRBV5-4; cdr3_aa: CASSTHNTGELFF; cdr3_nt: TGTGCCAGCAGCACCCATAATACCGGAGAACTGTTTTTT
j_call: TRBJ2-1; clone_size: .; d_call: .; v_call: TRBV11-2; cdr3_aa: CASSSLLRGAVAFF; cdr3_nt: TGTGCCAGCAGCTCCCTACTCAGGGGGGCCGTGGCGTTCTTC
j_call: TRBJ2-1; clone_size: .; d_call: TRBD2; v_call: TRBV5-1; cdr3_aa: CASSWGLAGSYNEQFF; cdr3_nt: TGCGCCAGCAGCTGGGGACTAGCGGGCTCCTACAATGAGCAGTTCTTC
j_call: TRBJ1-1; clone_size: .; d_call: .; v_call: TRBV6-2/TRBV6-3; cdr3_aa: CASSYSTFVTGEAFF; cdr3_nt: TGTGCCAGCAGTTACTCGACTTTCGTTACAGGTGAAGCTTTCTTT
j_call: TRBJ1-6; clone_size: .; d_call: TRBD1; v_call: TRBV30; cdr3_aa: CAWRPETGGGSPLHF; cdr3_nt: TGTGCCTGGAGACCCGAGACAGGGGGCGGCTCACCCCTCCACTTT
j_call: TRBJ2-7; clone_size: .; d_call: .; v_call: TRBV5-1; cdr3_aa: CASSYSGMGEGYEQYF; cdr3_nt: TGCGCCAGCAGCTACTCGGGGATGGGAGAGGGCTACGAGCAGTACTTC
j_call: TRBJ1-4; clone_size: .; d_call: TRBD1; v_call: TRBV5-1; cdr3_aa: CASRGQGSTNEKLFF; cdr3_nt: TGCGCCAGCCGCGGACAGGGCTCAACTAATGAAAAACTGTTTTTT
j_call: TRBJ1-1; clone_size: .; d_call: .; v_call: TRBV19; cdr3_aa: CASSPSGGYTEAFF; cdr3_nt: TGTGCCAGTAGTCCCAGCGGGGGGTACACTGAAGCTTTCTTT
j_call: TRBJ1-6; clone_size: .; d_call: TRBD1; v_call: TRBV5-5; cdr3_aa: CASSPDRGGSPLHF; cdr3_nt: TGTGCCAGCAGCCCGGACAGGGGAGGTTCACCCCTCCACTTT
j_call: TRBJ2-2; clone_size: .; d_call: .; v_call: TRBV5-1; cdr3_aa: CASTHGGSNTGELFF; cdr3_nt: TGCGCCAGCACCCACGGCGGGTCGAACACCGGGGAGCTGTTTTTT
j_call: TRBJ2-3; clone_size: .; d_call: TRBD2; v_call: TRBV6-2/TRBV6-3; cdr3_aa: CASSSAGGQYF; cdr3_nt: TGTGCCAGCAGTTCTGCGGGAGGGCAGTATTTT
j_call: TRBJ2-1; clone_size: .; d_call: .; v_call: TRBV21-1; cdr3_aa: CASSNVGTSGSLSSYNEQFF; cdr3_nt: TGTGCCAGCAGCAATGTCGGGACTAGCGGGAGCCTCAGCTCCTACAATGAGCAGTTCTTC
j_call: TRBJ1-5; clone_size: .; d_call: .; v_call: TRBV10-3; cdr3_aa: CAISESGQGSNQPQHF; cdr3_nt: TGTGCCATCAGTGAGTCGGGGCAGGGGAGCAATCAGCCCCAGCATTTT
j_call: TRBJ1-1; clone_size: .; d_call: .; v_call: TRBV19; cdr3_aa: CASSIPNPGLRVWFTEAFF; cdr3_nt: TGTGCCAGTAGTATACCGAACCCGGGACTCAGAGTCTGGTTCACTGAAGCTTTCTTT
j_call: TRBJ2-7; clone_size: .; d_call: TRBD2; v_call: TRBV6-5; cdr3_aa: CASSYSGTSLTYEQYF; cdr3_nt: TGTGCCAGCAGTTACTCAGGGACTAGTCTTACCTACGAGCAGTACTTC
j_call: TRBJ1-4; clone_size: .; d_call: .; v_call: TRBV6-5; cdr3_aa: CASSYSPRNNEKLFF; cdr3_nt: TGTGCCAGCAGTTACTCGCCCAGGAATAATGAAAAACTGTTTTTT
j_call: TRBJ2-1; clone_size: .; d_call: .; v_call: TRBV29-1; cdr3_aa: CSVEEELGLAVNEQFF; cdr3_nt: TGCAGCGTTGAGGAGGAGCTCGGGCTCGCCGTCAATGAGCAGTTCTTC
j_call: TRBJ2-3; clone_size: .; d_call: .; v_call: TRBV7-3; cdr3_aa: CASSLGAPPATQYF; cdr3_nt: TGTGCCAGCAGCTTAGGGGCCCCCCCAGCTACGCAGTATTTT
j_call: TRBJ2-5; clone_size: .; d_call: TRBD2; v_call: TRBV10-3; cdr3_aa: CAISVGSVGGQETQYF; cdr3_nt: TGTGCCATCAGTGTTGGTAGCGTGGGGGGGCAAGAGACCCAGTACTTC
j_call: TRBJ1-4; clone_size: .; d_call: .; v_call: TRBV28; cdr3_aa: CASSSLRDGGDEKLFF; cdr3_nt: TGTGCCAGCAGTTCTCTCCGGGACGGGGGAGATGAAAAACTGTTTTTT
j_call: TRBJ1-5; clone_size: .; d_call: TRBD1; v_call: TRBV19; cdr3_aa: CASNLQGAWNQPQHF; cdr3_nt: TGTGCCAGTAACCTACAGGGGGCGTGGAATCAGCCCCAGCATTTT
j_call: TRBJ2-7; clone_size: .; d_call: TRBD2; v_call: TRBV7-2; cdr3_aa: CASSLAGLAGDEQYF; cdr3_nt: TGTGCCAGCAGCTTAGCGGGGCTAGCGGGAGACGAGCAGTACTTC
j_call: TRBJ2-1; clone_size: .; d_call: .; v_call: TRBV10-1; cdr3_aa: CASSESRGTEQFF; cdr3_nt: TGCGCCAGCAGTGAGTCGCGCGGAACTGAGCAGTTCTTC
j_call: TRBJ1-1; clone_size: .; d_call: .; v_call: TRBV7-9; cdr3_aa: CASSLRQMNTEAFF; cdr3_nt: TGTGCCAGCAGCCTTAGACAGATGAACACTGAAGCTTTCTTT
j_call: TRBJ2-3; clone_size: .; d_call: .; v_call: TRBV30; cdr3_aa: CAWSVLHGDTQYF; cdr3_nt: TGTGCCTGGAGTGTACTTCACGGGGATACGCAGTATTTT
j_call: TRBJ1-1; clone_size: .; d_call: .; v_call: TRBV4-1; cdr3_aa: CASSPIGAGRSTEAFF; cdr3_nt: TGCGCCAGCAGCCCTATCGGGGCAGGGAGGAGCACTGAAGCTTTCTTT
j_call: TRBJ1-2; clone_size: .; d_call: TRBD1; v_call: TRBV5-1; cdr3_aa: CASSSSGQGIPNYGYTF; cdr3_nt: TGCGCCAGCAGCTCATCGGGACAGGGGATCCCTAACTATGGCTACACCTTC
j_call: TRBJ2-5; clone_size: .; d_call: .; v_call: TRBV24-1; cdr3_aa: CATSDFLGGQETQYF; cdr3_nt: TGTGCCACCAGTGATTTCCTGGGGGGTCAAGAGACCCAGTACTTC
j_call: TRBJ1-1; clone_size: once; d_call: .; v_call: TRBV4-3; cdr3_aa: CASSQEEWGPNTEAFF; cdr3_nt: TGCGCCAGCAGCCAAGAGGAATGGGGGCCGAACACTGAAGCTTTCTTT
j_call: TRBJ2-6; clone_size: .; d_call: .; v_call: TRBV5-5; cdr3_aa: CASSLKASGANVLTF; cdr3_nt: TGTGCCAGCAGCTTGAAAGCCTCTGGGGCCAACGTCCTGACTTTC
j_call: TRBJ2-6; clone_size: .; d_call: .; v_call: TRBV5-1; cdr3_aa: CASSLASGLESVLTF; cdr3_nt: TGCGCCAGCAGCTTGGCCTCGGGTTTAGAAAGCGTCCTGACTTTC
j_call: TRBJ2-6; clone_size: .; d_call: TRBD1; v_call: TRBV4-3; cdr3_aa: CASSHDRGSGANVLTF; cdr3_nt: TGCGCCAGCAGCCATGACAGGGGCAGTGGGGCCAACGTCCTGACTTTC